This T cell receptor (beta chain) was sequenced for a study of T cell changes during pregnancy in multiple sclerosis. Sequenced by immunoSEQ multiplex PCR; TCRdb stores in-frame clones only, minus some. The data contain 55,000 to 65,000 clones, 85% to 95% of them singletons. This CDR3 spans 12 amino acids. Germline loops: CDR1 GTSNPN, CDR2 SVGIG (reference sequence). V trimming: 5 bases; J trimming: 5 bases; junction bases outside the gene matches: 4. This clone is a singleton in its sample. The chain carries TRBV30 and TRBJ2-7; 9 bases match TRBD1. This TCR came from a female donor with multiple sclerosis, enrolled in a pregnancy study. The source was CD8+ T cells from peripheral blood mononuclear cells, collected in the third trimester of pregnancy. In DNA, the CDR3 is TGTGCCTGGTCGAGACAGGGGGACGAGCAGTACTTC. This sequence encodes CAWSRQGDEQYF.